This TCR beta chain was captured in a study of T cell clonotyping in hematopoietic cell transplantation. Overall study: Pretransplant recipient samples were taken after cytoreduction.

Losses at the gene ends were 10 bases for V and 8 bases for J; bases not matched to a gene: 5. In germline, CDR1 is SGHTS, CDR2 YDEGEE. The CDR3 totals 12 residues. For this clone: Its cognate antigen is unknown.

Assay: immunoSEQ multiplex PCR; the TCRdb copy retains only in-frame clones and omits some. The sample lists 35,000 to 45,000 clones, 85% to 95% occurring once. Study-wide findings and caveats: Pathologically expanded recipient clonotypes increased progressively from day 30 to day 180 as diversity fell.

Specified time point: recipient sample about 28 days before transplant, after cytoreduction. Sequences were derived from peripheral blood mononuclear cells, sampled before stem cell transplant. This sequence was found in a middle-aged man with chronic myeloid leukemia. Some clones in this sample may be carry-over from other donors' samples. The V and J genes are TRBV5-8 and TRBJ1-6, with 8 nucleotides matching TRBD1. CDR3 amino acids: CAPADRDSPLHF. CDR3 DNA sequence: TGTGCCCCGGCGGACAGGGATTCACCCCTCCACTTT.